A selection of T cell receptor beta chains follows, all from one sample in a study of T cells in Graves' hyperthyroidism and ophthalmopathy. TCRdb re-analysed the multiplex PCR reads in MiXCR, keeping a single row per CDR3 protein. This repertoire shows about 59,000 distinct CDR3 sequences, roughly 50% found once; its top ten account for approximately 3.5%. The sequenced sample consisted of blood. The receptors derive from a woman aged 60-70 years with Graves' ophthalmopathy. Each CDR3 is given with its conserved first and last residue.

J	V	CDR3
TRBJ2-7	TRBV2	CASMTAYEQYF
TRBJ1-6	TRBV4-3	CASSHHGRGNSPLHF
TRBJ1-5	TRBV7-8	CASSLSDTSNQPQHF
TRBJ2-7	TRBV20-1	CSEWDSLLEQYF
TRBJ2-7	TRBV10-3	CANGLGNEQYF
TRBJ1-1	TRBV20-1	CSARDRAARANTEAFF
TRBJ1-1	TRBV9	CASSPRTVNTEAFF
TRBJ2-6	TRBV3-1	CASTDIRAGANVLTF
TRBJ2-7	TRBV15	CATSRDSVGAYEQYF
TRBJ2-3	TRBV5-4	CASSWQGSTDTQYF
TRBJ1-3	TRBV3-1	CASSKTAAGNTIYF
TRBJ1-1	TRBV20-1	CSAPNREIRNTEAFF
TRBJ2-5	TRBV18	CASSPRSGNQETQYF
TRBJ1-2	TRBV5-1	CASREGYTF
TRBJ2-3	TRBV7-9	CASSSGGADTQYF
TRBJ1-2	TRBV20-1	CSAANHQQGNYGYTF
TRBJ2-2	TRBV24-1	CATSDFGGRTGELFF
TRBJ1-2	TRBV4-1	CASSPSPGYGYTF
TRBJ2-5	TRBV20-1	CSAPKGVVETQYF
TRBJ2-7	TRBV5-1	CASSPQGTSGYEQYF
TRBJ1-1	TRBV7-9	CASSLDTGEAFF
TRBJ2-1	TRBV10-1	CASRGGRYYNEQFF
TRBJ2-7	TRBV6-2/TRBV6-3	CASSYPGRYEQYF
TRBJ1-6	TRBV5-4	CASSTDSSYNSPLHF
TRBJ2-6	TRBV20-1	CSARDQASGVLGGANVLTF
TRBJ2-7	TRBV25-1	CASSLTESCEQCF
TRBJ2-6	TRBV10-3	CAISAQSSGANVLTF
TRBJ1-1	TRBV20-1	CSALARGRVPNTEAFF
TRBJ2-2	TRBV20-1	CSAAAQVGTSEAVLRAGLFF
TRBJ2-7	TRBV2	CASSETLAVNYEQYF
TRBJ1-2	TRBV7-2	CASSLYGTGGGGYTF
TRBJ1-1	TRBV2	CASGWDTEAFF
TRBJ1-2	TRBV10-3	CAISESGGGYGYTF
TRBJ1-1	TRBV19	CASSVDRVPNTEAFF
TRBJ1-4	TRBV4-1	CASSQGTGGTYEKLFF